This T cell receptor (beta chain) was documented in a study of blood T cell repertoires in COVID-19. Study background: The United States, Italy and Spain were the sources of the acute and convalescent COVID-19 samples. The analysed material was cDNA or gDNA that came from T cells, B-cell-depleted T cells, or PBMCs.

The repertoire was sequenced with immunoSEQ multiplex PCR; TCRdb's copy has only in-frame clones and lacks some. This table holds around 110,000 clones, over 65% found once. The CDR3 covers 13 residues. The germline gives CDR1 MNHEY, CDR2 SVGAGI. The V and J ends lost 5 bases and 4 bases respectively, with 9 bases between them. Sequenced sample: peripheral blood. The sequence was collected from an older man with COVID-19, enrolled during active disease. The chain uses TRBV6-5 and TRBJ1-5, with unresolved D. The CDR3 loop reads CASSKYINQPQHF. CDR3 nucleotide sequence: TGTGCCAGCAGTAAATACATAAATCAGCCCCAGCATTTT.